The subject of this entry is one T cell receptor (beta chain). As processed by the authors: Amplification with reference gene primers provided the estimates of nucleated cell counts. Produced via immunoSEQ multiplex PCR; TCRdb's table is partial and in-frame only. The DNA was the basis for D and trimming; V, J and clone size are from that table. The sample shows roughly 150,000 clones, approximately 91% of them seen only once. This record belongs to a study of blood T cell repertoires in COVID-19. Study information: Both acute and convalescent COVID-19 samples were obtained from the United States, Italy and Spain. The cDNA or gDNA used as material had been derived from T cells, B-cell-depleted T cells, or PBMCs.

The CDR3 is 13 amino acids. The V segment lost 11 bases and the J segment 3 bases; nucleotides outside the gene matches: 7. The V gene's germline CDR1 is WSHSY and CDR2 SAAADI. Enrollment of patients from Seattle took place during active infection, with longitudinal follow-up. V usage is TRBV10-2 and J usage is TRBJ2-7, with 10 bases identical to TRBD2. This clonotype was obtained from a man aged 18-30 years with COVID-19, enrolled during active disease. Sequenced: peripheral blood. The CDR3 DNA sequence: TGCGCCGTAGGGACTAGCGCTTACTACGAGCAGTACTTC. Protein sequence: CAVGTSAYYEQYF.